The 5 T cell receptor beta chains presented below share a single source sample, sequenced in a study of CD8+CD57+ T cells in acquired aplastic anemia. Genomic DNA, serving as template, underwent TCR beta VDJ and CDR3 profiling. Using its own MiXCR run on the reads, TCRdb lists one record per CDR3 protein. The sample holds 300,000 or so distinct CDR3 sequences, 45% to 65% seen once. For sequencing, patients were chosen who had shown expansion of CD8+CD57+ cells by flow cytometry. The sample taken for sequencing was sorted CD4+, CD8+, or CD8+CD57+ T cells (not recorded which) from PBMCs. The origin of the receptors is a human donor with aplastic anemia.

The chain employs TRBV7-9 and TRBJ1-4; D is ambiguous. The CDR3 is made up of 13 amino acids. Trimming left V 8 bases short and J 2 bases short, with 9 bases between. Germline CDR1 and CDR2: SEHNR and FQNEAQ (reference sequence). The CDR3, as DNA: TGTGCCAGCGAAGGCAGGACTAATGAAAAACTGTTTTTT. Its translation is CASEGRTNEKLFF.

This clonotype was seen at least ten times. The chain joins TRBV19 to TRBJ2-2, with 8 bases that match TRBD1. This CDR3 contains 14 residues. Looked up from germline, CDR1 is LNHDA and CDR2 is SQIVND (reference sequence). Trimming took 7 bases from V and 5 from J; bases not matched to a gene: 6. CDR3 nucleotides: TGTGCCAGTATGTTCCAGGGGGCTACCGGGGAGCTGTTTTTT. It encodes CASMFQGATGELFF.

This clonotype was seen more than once but under ten times. The chain uses TRBV7-8 and TRBJ2-7, with TRBD1 identical over 10 bases. Germline CDR1 SGHVS, CDR2 FQNEAQ. Trimming cost V 1 base and J 7 bases; bases outside gene matches: 4. The length of the CDR3 is 14 residues. In nucleotides, the CDR3 is TGTGCCAGCAGCTTAGGAGGGACAGGGGCTGAGCAGTACTTC. Translation gives CASSLGGTGAEQYF.

CDR3 DNA sequence: TGTGCCAGCAGCGATCCTTACAGGGTTGACACCGGGGAGCTGTTTTTT. Protein sequence: CASSDPYRVDTGELFF. The J gene is TRBJ2-2, the V gene TRBV9, with D possibly TRBD1 on 6 matching bases. The CDR3 has 16 residues. Trimming cost V 3 bases and J 3 bases, with 15 bases left between them. Germline CDR1 and CDR2: SGDLS and YYNGEE.

This clonotype turned up a few times. The chain is built from TRBV7-2 and TRBJ1-6; 8 bases map to TRBD1. The CDR3 totals 15 residues. V lost 3 bases to trimming and J lost 9 bases; unmatched junction nucleotides: 7. Germline V CDR1 and CDR2: SGHTA, FQGNSA. This CDR3 reads CASSFQGALGSPLHF. The DNA for the CDR3 is TGTGCCAGCAGCTTCCAGGGGGCGCTGGGTTCACCCCTCCACTTT. The full variable domain, in which reference TRBV7-2 and TRBJ1-6 provide the parts outside the CDR3, is GAGVSQSPSNKVTEKGKDVELRCDPISGHTALYWYRQSLGQGLEFLIYFQGNSAPDKSGLPSDRFSAERTGGSVSTLTIQRTQQEDSAVYLCASSFQGALGSPLHFGNGTRLTVT.